This T cell receptor beta chain originates from a study of T cell changes during pregnancy in multiple sclerosis. Germline assignment: CDR1 MNHEY and CDR2 SVGAGI. The CDR3 spans 12 residues. V was pared by 6 bases and J by 5 bases, with 10 bases between. Libraries were prepared by immunoSEQ multiplex PCR; TCRdb keeps only in-frame clonotypes and omits some of them. The sample includes 34,000 or so clones, around nine tenths of them seen just once. This specimen was CD8+ T cells from peripheral blood mononuclear cells, taken before pregnancy. This chain joins TRBV6-5 and TRBJ2-5, with a tentative D call TRBD2 (5 bases). This receptor was identified in a female donor with multiple sclerosis, enrolled in a pregnancy study. The CDR3 loop is CASSLRGETQYF. CDR3 nucleotide sequence: TGTGCCAGCAGCCTGAGAGGGGAGACCCAGTACTTC.